These 13 T cell receptor beta chains were sequenced from one sample in a study of T cell changes during pregnancy in multiple sclerosis. Data came from immunoSEQ multiplex PCR; TCRdb stores just in-frame clones and leaves some out. The sample lists tens of thousands of clones; about 91% were seen once. The starting material was peripheral blood, obtained before pregnancy. Receptor source: a female donor with multiple sclerosis, enrolled in a pregnancy study.

The rearrangement links TRBV2 to TRBJ2-1; tentatively, D is TRBD2 (5 bases). Between the trimmed V and J ends, which lost 6 bases and 5 bases, there was a span of 14 bases. This CDR3 is 14 amino acids long. CDR1 is SNHLY and CDR2 is FYNNEI in the germline V gene. DNA of the CDR3: TGTGCCAGCAGGCGGGCTAGCCGAAACAATGAGCAGTTCTTC. Translated, it gives CASRRASRNNEQFF.

The gene calls are TRBV7-8 and TRBJ2-7; 11 bases line up with TRBD1. Germline trimming cut 5 bases from V and 6 bases from J; bases unmatched to any gene: 3. Germline assignment: CDR1 SGHVS and CDR2 FQNEAQ. The CDR3 covers 13 residues. DNA for the CDR3: TGTGCCAGCAGCCCCGGGACAGGGGGCGAGCAGTACTTC. Its protein product is CASSPGTGGEQYF. Full variable domain (remainder filled in from reference TRBV7-8 and TRBJ2-7): GAGVSQSPRYKVAKRGQDVALRCDPISGHVSLFWYQQALGQGPEFLTYFQNEAQLDKSGLPSDRFFAERPEGSVSTLKIQRTQQEDSAVYLCASSPGTGGEQYFGPGTRLTVT.

The chain joins TRBV27 to TRBJ1-1, with a possible D match to TRBD1 (5 bases). Deletions cut 4 bases from V and 1 base from J, with 7 bases between. The CDR3 length is 13 residues. From germline, CDR1 is MNHEY and CDR2 SMNVEV (reference sequence). CDR3 coding DNA: TGTGCCAGCAGTTCGACAGCGAACACTGAAGCTTTCTTT. This translates into CASSSTANTEAFF.

The chain couples TRBV29-1 to TRBJ2-5; 8 nucleotides agree with TRBD1. V gave up 6 bases and J gave up 5 bases; unmatched junction bases: 8. The V gene's germline CDR1 is SQVTM and CDR2 ANQGSEA. This CDR3 has 13 amino acids. The CDR3 sequence is CSVRGRFTETQYF. As DNA, the CDR3 is TGCAGCGTCAGGGGGCGTTTTACGGAGACCCAGTACTTC.

V usage is TRBV2 and J usage is TRBJ2-3, with a tentative D call TRBD2 (6 bases). Germline V CDR1 and CDR2: SNHLY, FYNNEI. V dropped 8 bases and J dropped 0 bases, with 15 bases sitting between them. There are 15 residues in the CDR3. CDR3 DNA sequence: TGTGCCAGCGGGCCGGGACTGGGAAGCACAGATACGCAGTATTTT. Translating it yields CASGPGLGSTDTQYF.

The rearrangement links TRBV25-1 to TRBJ2-1; 10 bases agree with TRBD1. This CDR3 is built from 13 residues. Trimming took 5 bases from V and 8 from J; bases not matched to a gene: 3. CDR1 is MGHDK and CDR2 is SYGVNS in the germline V gene. Here the CDR3 reads CASSPGTGDEQFF. Written as DNA, the CDR3 is TGTGCCAGCAGTCCGGGGACAGGGGATGAGCAGTTCTTC.

This chain connects TRBV4-1 to TRBJ2-1, with D unclear. V lost 1 base and J 8 bases, leaving 6 bases between the germline ends. The germline V gene encodes CDR1 MGHRA and CDR2 YSYEKL. This CDR3 region has 12 residues. This chain's CDR3 is CASSQVRDEQFF. Here the CDR3 DNA reads TGCGCCAGCAGCCAAGTTCGAGATGAGCAGTTCTTC.

The chain links TRBV19 to TRBJ2-7; 7 bases match TRBD2. Germline V gene sequence: CDR1 LNHDA, CDR2 SQIVND (reference sequence). The J segment lost 4 bases and the V segment lost 3 bases, leaving 9 bases of the junction unmatched. The CDR3 runs to 15 residues. The CDR3 nucleotides are TGTGCCAGTAGTATTCTTCCGGGAGGAATATACGAGCAGTACTTC. It codes for CASSILPGGIYEQYF.

This chain links TRBV5-1 with TRBJ1-1; 10 bases agree with TRBD1. With 0 bases clipped from V and 2 bases from J, the junction kept 4 bases outside the gene matches. The CDR3 is 16 amino acids. Germline-derived CDR1 and CDR2 are SGHRS and YFSETQ. CDR3 bases: TGCGCCAGCAGCTTGGCCCCGACAGGGGGCAACACTGAAGCTTTCTTT. Translated, it gives CASSLAPTGGNTEAFF.

Concerning this clone itself: In the same sample, other DNA sequences code for this CDR3. The chain employs TRBV2 and TRBJ2-7; D possibly corresponds to TRBD1 (6 bases). There are 13 residues in the CDR3. Germline V lookup: CDR1 SNHLY, CDR2 FYNNEI. V gave up 6 bases and J gave up 0 bases, with 9 bases separating them. CDR3 in DNA: TGTGCCAGCAGGAGACAGGACTCCTACGAGCAGTACTTC. This sequence encodes CASRRQDSYEQYF.

This clone was observed once. This chain joins TRBV25-1 and TRBJ2-5, with 11 positions matching TRBD1. The CDR3 runs to 15 residues. Looked up from germline, CDR1 is MGHDK and CDR2 is SYGVNS. The V segment lost 6 bases and the J segment 2 bases; nucleotides outside the gene matches: 5. CDR3 in DNA: TGTGCCAGCAGCTTCCGGGACAGGGGGCAAGAGACCCAGTACTTC. Protein product: CASSFRDRGQETQYF.

The V gene is TRBV28, the J gene TRBJ2-5; the D gene is possibly TRBD1 (6 bases). Between the trimmed V and J ends, which lost 6 bases and 5 bases, there was a span of 16 bases. CDR1 and CDR2 from the germline V gene are MDHEN and SYDVKM. CDR3 size: 14 residues. CDR3 DNA: TGTGCCAGCAGCACCCAAAACAGGGTCGAGACCCAGTACTTC. This sequence encodes CASSTQNRVETQYF.

The chain couples TRBV6-1 to TRBJ1-2; no firm D call. Germline loops: CDR1 MNHNS, CDR2 SASEGT. CDR3 length: 15 amino acids. V lost 2 bases and J lost 7, with 17 bases in between. The CDR3 coding sequence is TGTGCCAGCAGTGAACCGGGAAAGTTGAAGGGTGGCTACACCTTC. Encoded protein: CASSEPGKLKGGYTF.